The TCR beta chain under discussion was sequenced for a study of blood T cell repertoires in COVID-19. Looking at the study overall: The study drew acute and convalescent COVID-19 samples from the United States, Italy and Spain. In each case, the material was cDNA or gDNA derived from T cells, B-cell-depleted T cells, or PBMCs.

This table comes from immunoSEQ multiplex PCR, and its TCRdb copy is limited to in-frame clones, with some not included. The sample has approximately 140,000 clones; more than 75% are singletons. CDR3 length: 15 amino acids. CDR1 and CDR2 (germline): SGDLS, YYNGEE. V was trimmed by 0 bases and J by 3 bases, leaving 12 bases between them. The TCR originated in a man in his sixties or seventies with acute or convalescent COVID-19. The chain recombines TRBV9 with TRBJ1-2, with a weak D call TRBD1 (6 bases). Sequencing used peripheral blood. The chain's CDR3 is CASSVAQDSHYGYTF. The CDR3, as DNA: TGTGCCAGCAGCGTAGCCCAGGACAGTCACTATGGCTACACCTTC.